This T cell receptor beta chain was retrieved from a study of blood T cell repertoires in COVID-19. Study background: Italy, Spain and the United States were the sources of the convalescent and acute COVID-19 samples.

V lost 5 bases and J 2 bases, leaving 16 bases between the germline ends. CDR3 length equals 15 residues. Germline V gives CDR1 SGDLS, CDR2 YYNGEE. This table comes from immunoSEQ multiplex PCR, and its TCRdb copy is limited to in-frame clones, with some not included. The data show some 93,000 clones, with 65% to 90% seen just once and over 15% held by the top ten. The J gene is TRBJ1-1, the V gene TRBV9, with D maybe TRBD1 (6 bases). The TCR sequence derives from a woman over 75 with acute or convalescent COVID-19. Material: peripheral blood. The CDR3: CASSRMGGGNTEAFF. CDR3 coding DNA: TGTGCCAGCAGTAGAATGGGAGGGGGAAACACTGAAGCTTTCTTT.